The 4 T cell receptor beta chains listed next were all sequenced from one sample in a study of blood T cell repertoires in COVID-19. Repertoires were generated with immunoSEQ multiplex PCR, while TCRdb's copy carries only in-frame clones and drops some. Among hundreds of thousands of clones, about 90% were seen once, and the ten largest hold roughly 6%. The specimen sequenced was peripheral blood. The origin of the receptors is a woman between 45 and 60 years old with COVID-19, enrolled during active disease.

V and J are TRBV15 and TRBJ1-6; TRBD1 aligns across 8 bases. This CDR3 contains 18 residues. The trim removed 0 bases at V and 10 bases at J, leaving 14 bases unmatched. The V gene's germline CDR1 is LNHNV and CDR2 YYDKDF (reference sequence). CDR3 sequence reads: CATSREHGARGRRSPLHF. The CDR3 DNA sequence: TGTGCCACCAGCAGAGAGCATGGGGCCAGGGGGCGCCGGTCACCCCTCCACTTT. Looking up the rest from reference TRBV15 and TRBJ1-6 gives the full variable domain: DAMVIQNPRYQVTQFGKPVTLSCSQTLNHNVMYWYQQKSSQAPKLLFHYYDKDFNNEADTPDNFQSRRPNTSFCFLDIRSPGLGDTAMYLCATSREHGARGRRSPLHFGNGTRLTVT.

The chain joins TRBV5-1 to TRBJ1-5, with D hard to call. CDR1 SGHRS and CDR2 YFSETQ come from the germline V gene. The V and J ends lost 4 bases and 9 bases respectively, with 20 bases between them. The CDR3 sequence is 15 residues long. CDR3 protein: CASSLGEGSELPQHF. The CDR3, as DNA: TGCGCCAGCAGCCTCGGGGAGGGCTCGGAGTTGCCCCAGCATTTT.

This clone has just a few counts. DNA of the CDR3: TGCGCCAGCAGCTTGGATGCAGGGATGGGGAATTCACCCCTCCACTTT. Residues: CASSLDAGMGNSPLHF. The chain combines TRBV5-1 with TRBJ1-6; TRBD1 might be the D (5 bases). In germline, CDR1 is SGHRS, CDR2 YFSETQ. The CDR3 totals 16 residues. Deletions cut 0 bases from V and 7 bases from J, with 14 bases between.

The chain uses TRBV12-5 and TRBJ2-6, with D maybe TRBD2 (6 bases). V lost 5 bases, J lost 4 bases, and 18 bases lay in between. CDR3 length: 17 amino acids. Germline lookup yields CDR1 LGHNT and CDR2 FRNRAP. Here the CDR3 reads CASGIGTPPIGANVLTF. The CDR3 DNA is TGTGCTAGTGGTATAGGGACTCCCCCGATAGGGGCCAACGTCCTGACTTTC.